These 27 T cell receptor beta chains were sequenced from one sample in a study of cytomegalovirus exposure and HLA in healthy donors. Researchers ran the PCR with 60 Vbeta and 13 Jbeta primers. Using immunoSEQ multiplex PCR, the repertoire was profiled, and TCRdb retains in-frame clones only, with some absent. The profile shows some 130,000 clones, roughly two thirds of them singletons. The source material was PBMCs. The receptors derive from a man aged 25 to 45 in good health and CMV-seropositive.

A remark on this clone: In the same sample, other DNA sequences code for this CDR3. This chain uses TRBV19 with TRBJ1-2; possibly TRBD1 for D (5 bases). This CDR3 is built from 13 residues. V lost 3 bases and J lost 7, with 12 bases in between. The germline gives CDR1 LNHDA, CDR2 SQIVND (reference sequence). For the CDR3, the DNA is TGTGCCAGTAGTATTCGGGGGGTCGGTGGCTACACCTTC. Its protein product is CASSIRGVGGYTF.

V gene TRBV4-1 combines with J gene TRBJ1-2; D perhaps matches TRBD1 (5 bases). Germline V CDR1 and CDR2: MGHRA, YSYEKL. Deletions cut 4 bases from V and 0 bases from J, with 12 bases between. This CDR3 spans 15 amino acids. The CDR3 coding sequence is TGCGCCAGCAGCCGCGGGACGGCCCCTAACTATGGCTACACCTTC. As protein: CASSRGTAPNYGYTF.

J is TRBJ2-7 and V is TRBV15; the match to TRBD2 covers 14 bases. The junction had 2 bases not matched to a gene; V was cut back by 0 bases and J by 4 bases. Germline CDR1 LNHNV, CDR2 YYDKDF (reference sequence). The CDR3 is 16 amino acids. CDR3 loop: CATSRDWTSGRYEQYF. The DNA of the CDR3 is TGTGCCACCAGCAGAGACTGGACTAGCGGGAGGTACGAGCAGTACTTC.

This chain joins TRBV5-4 and TRBJ2-3; TRBD2 aligns across 9 bases. Germline CDR1 is SGHNT and CDR2 is YYREEE (reference sequence). Trimming took 5 bases from V and 1 from J; bases not matched to a gene: 2. This CDR3 region has 14 residues. The CDR3, as DNA: TGTGCCAGCAGGCGGACTAGCGGCACAGATACGCAGTATTTT. This translates into CASRRTSGTDTQYF.

V is TRBV18 and J is TRBJ2-3, with 9 bases fitting TRBD2. The germline V gene encodes CDR1 KGHSH and CDR2 LQKENI. V shed 3 bases, J shed 3 bases, and the junction held 1 base outside the gene matches. This CDR3 comprises 14 residues. The CDR3 loop is CASSPTSGTDTQYF. CDR3 DNA: TGTGCCAGCTCACCGACTAGCGGAACAGATACGCAGTATTTT.

The rearrangement joins TRBV9 to TRBJ2-7, with D perhaps matching TRBD1 (5 bases). Germline assignment: CDR1 SGDLS and CDR2 YYNGEE. CDR3 length equals 15 residues. Trimming removed 0 bases at V and 2 bases at J, with 12 bases between. Written as DNA, the CDR3 is TGTGCCAGCAGCGTAGGAGCAGGGCCCCCCTACGAGCAGTACTTC. It specifies CASSVGAGPPYEQYF.

The chain links TRBV18 to TRBJ1-1, with 8 positions matching TRBD1. The CDR3 totals 15 residues. Germline V gene data show CDR1 as KGHSH and CDR2 as LQKENI. J lost 2 bases, V lost 8 bases, and 10 bases had no gene match. The CDR3 region is CASPPATGVNTEAFF. Here the CDR3 DNA reads TGTGCCAGCCCTCCCGCGACAGGGGTAAACACTGAAGCTTTCTTT. The variable domain in full, with the rest retrieved from reference TRBV18 and TRBJ1-1, is NAGVMQNPRHLVRRRGQEARLRCSPMKGHSHVYWYRQLPEEGLKFMVYLQKENIIDESGMPKERFSAEFPKEGPSILRIQQVVRGDSAAYFCASPPATGVNTEAFFGQGTRLTVV.

The V call is TRBV5-4, the J call TRBJ2-1; 13 nucleotides line up with TRBD2. After removal of 1 base from V and 0 bases from J, the junction contained 10 bases not matched to a gene. The CDR3 sequence is 20 residues long. The germline gives CDR1 SGHNT, CDR2 YYREEE (reference sequence). CDR3: CASSLRILAGGPGSYNEQFF. Here the CDR3 DNA reads TGTGCCAGCAGCTTGCGAATACTAGCGGGAGGGCCGGGCTCCTACAATGAGCAGTTCTTC.

The rearrangement links TRBV4-2 to TRBJ1-2; the D gene is possibly TRBD1 (6 bases). Trimming stripped 0 bases from V and 11 bases from J, with 13 bases between. The CDR3 is 13 residues long. The germline CDR1 and CDR2 sequences are LGHNA and YNFKEQ. The CDR3: CASSQEWGGLYTF. The CDR3 nucleotides are TGTGCCAGCAGCCAAGAGTGGGGGGGCCTTTACACCTTC.

V usage is TRBV25-1 and J usage is TRBJ2-7, with 11 positions matching TRBD1. V lost 1 base to trimming and J lost 8 bases; unmatched junction nucleotides: 7. The CDR3 has 15 residues. Germline V lookup: CDR1 MGHDK, CDR2 SYGVNS. The CDR3 protein is CASSESGQGGRKQYF. In DNA form, the CDR3 reads TGTGCCAGCAGTGAATCGGGACAGGGGGGGAGAAAGCAGTACTTC.

This clone was observed a few times. The chain recombines TRBV5-5 with TRBJ2-7, with 13 bases lining up with TRBD2. Trimming cost V 0 bases and J 3 bases; bases outside gene matches: 3. The germline V gene encodes CDR1 SGHKS and CDR2 YYEKEE (reference sequence). This CDR3 has 16 residues. The CDR3 spells CASSLGLAGGFYEQYF. The CDR3 DNA is TGTGCCAGCAGCTTGGGACTAGCGGGAGGTTTCTACGAGCAGTACTTC. The variable domain in full, completed from reference TRBV5-5 and TRBJ2-7, reads DAGVTQSPTHLIKTRGQQVTLRCSPISGHKSVSWYQQVLGQGPQFIFQYYEKEERGRGNFPDRFSARQFPNYSSELNVNALLLGDSALYLCASSLGLAGGFYEQYFGPGTRLTVT.

The chain is built from TRBV9 and TRBJ2-1; the match to TRBD2 covers 8 bases. V dropped 0 bases and J dropped 9; count of bases not matched to a gene: 11. CDR1 SGDLS and CDR2 YYNGEE come from the germline V gene. The CDR3 has 16 residues. CDR3 sequence: CASSVEGLGLLGEQFF. The CDR3 region has the DNA TGTGCCAGCAGCGTAGAGGGACTAGGGCTGCTGGGTGAGCAGTTCTTC.

The V gene is TRBV2, the J gene TRBJ2-7; D ambiguous. Germline V gives CDR1 SNHLY, CDR2 FYNNEI. The CDR3 sequence is 14 residues long. Trimming stripped 2 bases from V and 0 bases from J, with 8 bases between. CDR3 region: CASSESGASYEQYF. The CDR3, as DNA: TGTGCCAGCAGTGAATCAGGTGCCTCCTACGAGCAGTACTTC.

The V gene is TRBV18, the J gene TRBJ2-5, with D possibly matching TRBD2 (5 bases). The V end lost 5 bases, the J end lost 9 bases, and 19 bases lay between the germline ends. Germline lookup yields CDR1 KGHSH and CDR2 LQKENI. The CDR3 is made up of 14 amino acids. The CDR3 here is CASSVQAVEMAQYF. CDR3 DNA: TGTGCCAGCTCAGTCCAAGCGGTAGAGATGGCCCAGTACTTC.

This chain uses TRBV5-1 with TRBJ2-2, with D possibly matching TRBD1 (5 bases). V lost 5 bases to trimming and J lost 0 bases, with 11 bases between them. Germline CDR1 and CDR2: SGHRS and YFSETQ. This CDR3 has 15 residues. As DNA, the CDR3 is TGCGCCAGCAGTCAGGGCTCCCCGAACACCGGGGAGCTGTTTTTT. It encodes CASSQGSPNTGELFF.

The chain employs TRBV7-9 and TRBJ2-3; D is perhaps TRBD2 (6 bases). Germline CDR1 reads SEHNR; CDR2 reads FQNEAQ (reference sequence). The V end lost 1 base, the J end lost 2 bases, and 13 bases lay between the germline ends. CDR3 size: 16 residues. DNA of the CDR3: TGTGCCAGCAGCTTAGTAGGGGACTGGGTCACAGATACGCAGTATTTT. This sequence encodes CASSLVGDWVTDTQYF.

This clone was detected a few times. The chain employs TRBV5-1 and TRBJ2-5, with D possibly matching TRBD2 (6 bases). V gave up 4 bases and J gave up 5 bases, with 18 bases separating them. The CDR3 spans 15 residues. CDR1 is SGHRS and CDR2 is YFSETQ in the germline V gene. The CDR3 DNA sequence: TGCGCCAGCAGCCCATCCCGGGGGATCGACGAGACCCAGTACTTC. Its protein is CASSPSRGIDETQYF.

J is TRBJ2-2 and V is TRBV7-8, with D uncertain. The CDR3 totals 14 residues. The V end lost 1 base, the J end lost 3 bases, and 6 bases lay between the germline ends. The V gene's germline CDR1 is SGHVS and CDR2 FQNEAQ. This CDR3 is CASSLDPYTGELFF. In DNA form, the CDR3 reads TGTGCCAGCAGCTTAGATCCATACACCGGGGAGCTGTTTTTT.

This chain links TRBV19 with TRBJ1-3; D might be TRBD1 (5 bases). V lost 9 bases to trimming and J lost 1 base, with 10 bases between them. The CDR3 is 13 residues long. Germline V gene lookup returns CDR1 LNHDA and CDR2 SQIVND (reference sequence). CDR3 sequence: CASRAASGNTIYF. DNA for the CDR3: TGTGCCAGCAGGGCAGCGTCTGGAAACACCATATATTTT.

The chain employs TRBV19 and TRBJ1-5; tentatively, D is TRBD1 (5 bases). The CDR3 is 14 amino acids. V dropped 5 bases and J dropped 1 base, with 9 bases sitting between them. Germline CDR1 LNHDA, CDR2 SQIVND (reference sequence). CDR3 nucleotide sequence: TGTGCCAGTAGTCTTTACAGGAGCAATCAGCCCCAGCATTTT. It translates to CASSLYRSNQPQHF.

The J gene is TRBJ2-7, the V gene TRBV5-1; 11 bases are a match to TRBD2. V lost 5 bases to trimming and J lost 5 bases; unmatched junction nucleotides: 18. CDR1 is SGHRS, CDR2 YFSETQ, per germline. The CDR3 loop spans 18 amino acids. CDR3 region: CASRQGRLLTTSGNEQYF. The CDR3 DNA reads as TGCGCCAGCAGACAAGGGAGGTTACTCACGACTAGCGGGAACGAGCAGTACTTC.

This rearrangement joins TRBV5-1 to TRBJ1-4, with D unresolved. This CDR3 has 15 amino acids. Trimming removed 0 bases at V and 7 bases at J, with 13 bases between. Germline V gives CDR1 SGHRS, CDR2 YFSETQ. CDR3 protein: CASSLDGTRSEKLFF. In DNA form, the CDR3 reads TGCGCCAGCAGCTTGGATGGAACTAGGAGTGAAAAACTGTTTTTT.

The CDR3 reads CASSFSEGAHNEQFF. CDR3 bases: TGTGCCAGCAGCTTCTCGGAGGGGGCTCACAATGAGCAGTTCTTC. V gene TRBV7-6 combines with J gene TRBJ2-1; TRBD1 is a possible D gene (7 bases). V gave up 3 bases and J gave up 5 bases, with 14 bases separating them. CDR3 length equals 15 residues. Germline lookup yields CDR1 SGHVS and CDR2 FNYEAQ.

The gene calls are TRBV29-1 and TRBJ2-3; TRBD2 matches 9 bases. The junction had 11 bases not matched to a gene; V was cut back by 6 bases and J by 1 base. Per the germline V gene, CDR1 is SQVTM and CDR2 is ANQGSEA. This CDR3 spans 16 amino acids. The CDR3 spells CSVKGTSRVGTDTQYF. The CDR3 DNA reads TGCAGCGTGAAAGGGACTAGCCGAGTCGGCACAGATACGCAGTATTTT.

The sample holds a few counts of this clone. The chain combines TRBV27 with TRBJ1-5; TRBD1 is a possible D gene (5 bases). CDR1 MNHEY and CDR2 SMNVEV come from the germline V gene (reference sequence). Trimming left V 1 base short and J 1 base short, with 8 bases between. This CDR3 has 15 amino acids. The CDR3 DNA reads as TGTGCCAGCAGTTTATTCCAGGGAAGCAATCAGCCCCAGCATTTT. Protein product: CASSLFQGSNQPQHF.

J is TRBJ2-2 and V is TRBV9; a possible D gene is TRBD2 (6 bases). The germline CDR1 and CDR2 sequences are SGDLS and YYNGEE. CDR3 size: 17 residues. V lost 0 bases and J 5 bases, leaving 17 bases between the germline ends. In nucleotides, the CDR3 is TGTGCCAGCAGCGTAGGCCGGGAGTGGGGAAGGACCGGGGAGCTGTTTTTT. Translation: CASSVGREWGRTGELFF.

This clone was counted once. The chain carries TRBV18 and TRBJ2-4; D possibly corresponds to TRBD1 (7 bases). Trimming removed 4 bases at V and 8 bases at J, with 18 bases between. The CDR3 loop spans 15 amino acids. The germline gives CDR1 KGHSH, CDR2 LQKENI. Here the CDR3 DNA reads TGTGCCAGCTCACTCCAGGGGGGCTTTTTGGACATTCAGTACTTC. It is translated as CASSLQGGFLDIQYF. The full variable domain, with the rest looked up from reference TRBV18 and TRBJ2-4, is NAGVMQNPRHLVRRRGQEARLRCSPMKGHSHVYWYRQLPEEGLKFMVYLQKENIIDESGMPKERFSAEFPKEGPSILRIQQVVRGDSAAYFCASSLQGGFLDIQYFGAGTRLSVL.